The 23 T cell receptor beta chains below all came from one sample that was sequenced in a study of blood T cell repertoires in COVID-19. Measured with immunoSEQ multiplex PCR; TCRdb has only the in-frame clones, and not every one. Of roughly 260,000 clones in the sample, around 87% were seen once. Sequenced input: peripheral blood. These receptor sequences come from a woman aged 45-65 years with acute or convalescent COVID-19.

This sequence joins TRBV28 and TRBJ2-7, with 8 nucleotides matching TRBD2. From germline, CDR1 is MDHEN and CDR2 SYDVKM. This CDR3 is built from 15 residues. After removal of 5 bases from V and 3 bases from J, the junction contained 9 bases not matched to a gene. The CDR3 DNA follows: TGTGCCAGCAGTGATGAGCGGGGGCCTGGCTACGAGCAGTACTTC. Translation gives CASSDERGPGYEQYF.

This chain connects TRBV18 to TRBJ2-7; 8 nucleotides line up with TRBD1. CDR3 size: 15 residues. Trimming took 3 bases from V and 5 from J; bases not matched to a gene: 9. Per germline, CDR1 KGHSH and CDR2 LQKENI. CDR3 in DNA: TGTGCCAGCTCACCGCAGGGGGCGCCTCTCAACGAGCAGTACTTC. This translates into CASSPQGAPLNEQYF. The complete variable domain, with remaining parts taken from reference TRBV18 and TRBJ2-7, reads NAGVMQNPRHLVRRRGQEARLRCSPMKGHSHVYWYRQLPEEGLKFMVYLQKENIIDESGMPKERFSAEFPKEGPSILRIQQVVRGDSAAYFCASSPQGAPLNEQYFGPGTRLTVT.

The chain employs TRBV9 and TRBJ2-1; TRBD1 agrees at 8 bases. The CDR3 has 16 amino acids. The trim removed 4 bases at V and 2 bases at J, leaving 8 bases unmatched. CDR1 and CDR2 (germline): SGDLS, YYNGEE. CDR3 residues: CASSPGGGDPYNEQFF. CDR3 nucleotides: TGTGCCAGCAGCCCAGGGGGCGGAGACCCCTACAATGAGCAGTTCTTC.

The chain combines TRBV28 with TRBJ2-5; 7 positions match TRBD1. The CDR3 runs to 13 residues. The V segment lost 6 bases and the J segment 4 bases; nucleotides outside the gene matches: 5. Germline V gives CDR1 MDHEN, CDR2 SYDVKM. The CDR3 bases are TGTGCCAGCAGGTCGACAGGGTTAGAGACCCAGTACTTC. Translated, it gives CASRSTGLETQYF.

The chain links TRBV7-2 to TRBJ2-5; 10 bases agree with TRBD2. Per the germline V gene, CDR1 is SGHTA and CDR2 is FQGNSA. The CDR3 has 16 residues. Trimming cost V 1 base and J 4 bases; bases outside gene matches: 6. CDR3 in amino acids: CASSLGLTSGIETQYF. DNA for the CDR3: TGTGCCAGCAGCTTAGGTCTCACTAGCGGGATAGAGACCCAGTACTTC. Supplemented by reference TRBV7-2 and TRBJ2-5, the full variable domain reads GAGVSQSPSNKVTEKGKDVELRCDPISGHTALYWYRQSLGQGLEFLIYFQGNSAPDKSGLPSDRFSAERTGGSVSTLTIQRTQQEDSAVYLCASSLGLTSGIETQYFGPGTRLLVL.

This clone has only one observation. The J gene is TRBJ2-4, the V gene TRBV4-1; the match to TRBD1 covers 9 bases. This CDR3 is built from 18 residues. Germline V CDR1 and CDR2: MGHRA, YSYEKL. Trimming at V came to 0 bases and at J to 3 bases, leaving 9 bases not matched to a gene. The CDR3 DNA reads TGCGCCAGCAGCCAAGAGGGGACAGGGAGTCGGGTCAAAAACATTCAGTACTTC. Amino acids: CASSQEGTGSRVKNIQYF.

The chain has TRBV7-9 and TRBJ2-5; unclear D gene. CDR1 and CDR2 (germline): SEHNR, FQNEAQ (reference sequence). The V end lost 2 bases, the J end lost 5 bases, and 9 bases lay between the germline ends. The CDR3 is made up of 13 amino acids. CDR3 sequence (DNA): TGTGCCAGCAGCTTAACCAGATTGGAGACCCAGTACTTC. Amino acids: CASSLTRLETQYF.

The chain recombines TRBV28 with TRBJ1-4; 7 bases line up with TRBD1. There are 20 residues in the CDR3. CDR1 MDHEN and CDR2 SYDVKM come from the germline V gene. V dropped 8 bases and J dropped 0; count of bases not matched to a gene: 21. The CDR3, as DNA: TGTGCCAGCCACCGGCCGCCCCCACAGGGGTTCTGGACAACTAATGAAAAACTGTTTTTT. This codes for CASHRPPPQGFWTTNEKLFF.

CDR3 in amino acids: CASRGRGTGNQPQHF. The CDR3 DNA sequence: TGTGCCAGTCGCGGTCGGGGTACGGGCAATCAGCCCCAGCATTTT. The chain carries TRBV19 and TRBJ1-5, with D uncertain. This CDR3 contains 15 residues. Germline loops: CDR1 LNHDA, CDR2 SQIVND (reference sequence). The germline V and J ends were trimmed by 8 bases and 2 bases, with 16 bases remaining between them.

This chain joins TRBV9 and TRBJ1-2; 11 bases are a match to TRBD1. Germline CDR1 and CDR2: SGDLS and YYNGEE. J was trimmed by 7 bases and V by 4 bases; bases with no gene match: 6. CDR3 length: 14 amino acids. CDR3 coding DNA: TGTGCCAGCAGCTGGGACAGGGGGGGTAGTGGCTACACCTTC. As protein: CASSWDRGGSGYTF.

V is TRBV28 and J is TRBJ1-3; D not certain. V was trimmed by 0 bases and J by 0 bases, leaving 12 bases between them. CDR1 and CDR2 from the germline V gene are MDHEN and SYDVKM. The CDR3 runs 17 residues. The CDR3, as DNA: TGTGCCAGCAGTTTATGGCACTTCCGCCGCTCTGGAAACACCATATATTTT. Translation gives CASSLWHFRRSGNTIYF.

The chain is built from TRBV24-1 and TRBJ2-3; a possible D gene is TRBD1 (6 bases). Germline values: CDR1 KGHDR, CDR2 SFDVKD. This CDR3 is built from 13 residues. With 11 bases removed from V and 0 bases from J, the gap between germline ends came to 11 bases. The CDR3 bases are TGTGCCATCACCGACAGGAGCACAGATACGCAGTATTTT. Translation: CAITDRSTDTQYF.

The V and J genes are TRBV7-9 and TRBJ2-5, with D possibly being TRBD2 (5 bases). Trimming took off 7 bases at V and 1 base at J, with 10 bases between the two ends. This CDR3 region has 13 residues. From germline, CDR1 is SEHNR and CDR2 FQNEAQ (reference sequence). The CDR3 bases are TGTGCCAGCAATTTGAGGGCCCAAGAGACCCAGTACTTC. This translates into CASNLRAQETQYF.

This sequence joins TRBV13 and TRBJ1-4; a possible D gene is TRBD1 (6 bases). Per germline, CDR1 PRHDT and CDR2 FYEKMQ (reference sequence). Trimming removed 5 bases at V and 3 bases at J, with 7 bases between. The CDR3 is made up of 13 amino acids. CDR3 nucleotide sequence: TGTGCCAGCAGCACAGGGTCTAATGAAAAACTGTTTTTT. It yields the protein CASSTGSNEKLFF.

In this sample, this clone turned up a few times. The CDR3 loop is CASSDWDRRRRGNEKLFF. In nucleotides, the CDR3 is TGTGCCAGCAGCGACTGGGACAGGCGAAGGAGGGGAAATGAAAAACTGTTTTTT. This chain connects TRBV7-9 to TRBJ1-4; 8 bases fit TRBD1. Germline values: CDR1 SEHNR, CDR2 FQNEAQ (reference sequence). The V and J ends lost 5 bases and 5 bases, in that order; junction bases with no gene match: 16. The CDR3 extends over 18 amino acids.

The chain carries TRBV2 and TRBJ2-5; maybe TRBD1 (5 bases). CDR3 size: 14 residues. The germline V gene encodes CDR1 SNHLY and CDR2 FYNNEI. V was shortened by 0 bases and J by 5 bases, with 10 bases between the two germline ends. The CDR3 spells CASSEAQGWETQYF. For the CDR3, the DNA is TGTGCCAGCAGTGAAGCGCAGGGATGGGAGACCCAGTACTTC.

As DNA, the CDR3 is TGTGCCACCAGTCCCCCGGGACAGGGGTACAATGAGCAGTTCTTC. Its translation: CATSPPGQGYNEQFF. The rearrangement uses TRBV24-1 and TRBJ2-1, with 10 bases that match TRBD1. Germline CDR1 is KGHDR and CDR2 is SFDVKD. Trimming at V came to 6 bases and at J to 4 bases, leaving 5 bases not matched to a gene. The CDR3 loop spans 15 amino acids.

The V call is TRBV5-4, the J call TRBJ1-2; 10 bases agree with TRBD1. This CDR3 is 13 amino acids long. Germline V gene sequence: CDR1 SGHNT, CDR2 YYREEE (reference sequence). Trimming removed 4 bases from V and 8 bases from J; junction bases left unmatched: 5. The CDR3 DNA is TGTGCCAGCAGCCTCGGACAGGGGGAAGGCTACACCTTC. Amino acid sequence: CASSLGQGEGYTF.

The V gene is TRBV7-9, the J gene TRBJ2-5; D is unresolved. Trimming cost V 0 bases and J 5 bases, with 4 bases left between them. CDR1 and CDR2 from the germline V gene are SEHNR and FQNEAQ (reference sequence). The CDR3 loop spans 12 amino acids. Here the CDR3 reads CASSLARETQYF. The CDR3 coding sequence is TGTGCCAGCAGCTTAGCGAGGGAGACCCAGTACTTC.

Written as DNA, the CDR3 is TGCGCCAGCAGCTTTGCGTCGGGGGGCTCGACCTACGAGCAGTACTTC. Its protein product is CASSFASGGSTYEQYF. The chain carries TRBV5-1 and TRBJ2-7; TRBD2 is a possible D gene (7 bases). Trimming took off 2 bases at V and 2 bases at J, with 17 bases between the two ends. This CDR3 contains 16 residues. CDR1 SGHRS and CDR2 YFSETQ come from the germline V gene.

The V call is TRBV11-2, the J call TRBJ1-2; TRBD1 might be the D (5 bases). Germline V gene lookup returns CDR1 SGHAT and CDR2 FQNNGV. V gave up 2 bases and J gave up 0 bases, with 19 bases separating them. The CDR3 loop spans 18 amino acids. This CDR3 reads CASSLFRKGSAANYGYTF. Written as DNA, the CDR3 is TGTGCCAGCAGCTTATTTCGAAAGGGGTCGGCAGCTAACTATGGCTACACCTTC.

V gene TRBV5-1 combines with J gene TRBJ2-1; unclear D gene. CDR1 is SGHRS, CDR2 YFSETQ, per germline. The ends were cut back, 2 bases at V and 5 bases at J, with 2 bases in the middle. The CDR3 covers 11 residues. The chain's CDR3 is CASSFNNEQFF. In nucleotides, the CDR3 is TGCGCCAGCAGCTTTAACAATGAGCAGTTCTTC. Combining the CDR3 with reference TRBV5-1 and TRBJ2-1 gives the whole variable domain KAGVTQTPRYLIKTRGQQVTLSCSPISGHRSVSWYQQTPGQGLQFLFEYFSETQRNKGNFPGRFSGRQFSNSRSEMNVSTLELGDSALYLCASSFNNEQFFGPGTRLTVL.

V is TRBV25-1 and J is TRBJ2-2, with D perhaps TRBD1 (6 bases). The CDR3 runs 16 residues. Trimming removed 2 bases from V and 0 bases from J, with 10 bases in between. CDR1 and CDR2 from the germline V gene are MGHDK and SYGVNS. The CDR3 loop reads CASSEVRTANTGELFF. Written as DNA, the CDR3 is TGTGCCAGCAGTGAAGTTAGGACAGCGAACACCGGGGAGCTGTTTTTT.